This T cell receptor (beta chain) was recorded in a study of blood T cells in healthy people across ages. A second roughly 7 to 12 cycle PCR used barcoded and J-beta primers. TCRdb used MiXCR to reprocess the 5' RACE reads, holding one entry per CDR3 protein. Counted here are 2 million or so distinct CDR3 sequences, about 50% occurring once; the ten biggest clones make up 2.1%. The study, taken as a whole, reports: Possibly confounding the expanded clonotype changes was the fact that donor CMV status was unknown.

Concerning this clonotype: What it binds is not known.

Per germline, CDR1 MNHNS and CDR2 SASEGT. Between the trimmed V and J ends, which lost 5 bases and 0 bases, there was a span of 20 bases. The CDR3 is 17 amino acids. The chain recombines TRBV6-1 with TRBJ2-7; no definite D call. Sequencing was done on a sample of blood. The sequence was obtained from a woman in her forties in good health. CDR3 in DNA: TGTGCCAGCAGTCTAAACCCAAGCCCGGGCAGCTCCTACGAGCAGTACTTC. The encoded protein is CASSLNPSPGSSYEQYF.